Listed below are T cell receptor beta chains from one sample, sequenced in a study of blood T cell repertoires in COVID-19. The repertoire was sequenced with immunoSEQ multiplex PCR; TCRdb's copy has only in-frame clones and lacks some. The table has under 250,000 clones, about 89% seen once. Material: peripheral blood. These receptors all come from a woman aged 55 to 70 who had recovered from COVID-19. The CDR3 runs from the conserved cysteine through the conserved F or W. Fields, in order: CDR3 length, V gene, CDR3 protein.

len: 16
v_gene: TRBV28
CDR3aa: CASSPLGRQGRVEQYF

len: 16
v_gene: TRBV7-3
CDR3aa: CASSLMGGRVYNEQFF

len: 14
v_gene: TRBV28
CDR3aa: CASRSSSVLHEQYF

len: 13
v_gene: TRBV2
CDR3aa: CASRRTGFTEQFF

len: 16
v_gene: TRBV9
CDR3aa: CASSPTPGLAGYEQYF

len: 13
v_gene: TRBV7-2
CDR3aa: CATKGQNHSPLHF

len: 13
v_gene: TRBV18
CDR3aa: CASSPGPENIQYF

len: 13
v_gene: TRBV11-2
CDR3aa: CASSLDRDTEAFF

len: 15
v_gene: TRBV28
CDR3aa: CASRSGTGYSNEQYF

len: 12
v_gene: TRBV3-1/TRBV3-2
CDR3aa: CASSLGQGSYTF

len: 14
v_gene: TRBV6-1
CDR3aa: CASSEGMGGFGYTF

len: 16
v_gene: TRBV11-2
CDR3aa: CASSLDTTSSGNTIYF

len: 16
v_gene: TRBV11-2
CDR3aa: CASSLDSTSGLNEQFF

len: 15
v_gene: TRBV6-2/TRBV6-3
CDR3aa: CASSYRLAVTETQYF

len: 17
v_gene: TRBV4-2
CDR3aa: CASSQLAGSSSYNEQFF

len: 15
v_gene: TRBV15
CDR3aa: CATSKQGADKNIQYF

len: 16
v_gene: TRBV7-3
CDR3aa: CASSLTPGVGGDTQYF

len: 15
v_gene: TRBV9
CDR3aa: CASSVEPGGDQPQHF

len: 14
v_gene: TRBV27
CDR3aa: CASSTGQGWEKLFF

len: 15
v_gene: TRBV9
CDR3aa: CASSYAGGLPDTQYF

len: 18
v_gene: TRBV14
CDR3aa: CASSRLRLIAGGPYEQYF

len: 13
v_gene: TRBV18
CDR3aa: CASSPLTTSPLHF

len: 13
v_gene: TRBV6-5
CDR3aa: CASSYGGISPLHF

len: 11
v_gene: TRBV19
CDR3aa: CASPITCEQYF

len: 15
v_gene: TRBV6-5
CDR3aa: CASRPNFHPNQPQHF

len: 17
v_gene: TRBV11-2
CDR3aa: CASSFRQGASLHTEAFF

len: 16
v_gene: TRBV6-5
CDR3aa: CASSYSIRKSSYEQYF

len: 14
v_gene: TRBV3-1/TRBV3-2
CDR3aa: CASSTTGTPVGYTF

len: 13
v_gene: TRBV7-9
CDR3aa: CASKAGDQETQYF

len: 16
v_gene: TRBV19
CDR3aa: CASSIQDRGPLYGYTF

len: 13
v_gene: TRBV27
CDR3aa: CASKHPQGDTQYF